The subject of this entry is one T cell receptor (beta chain). Regarding time point: pretreatment peripheral blood. The CDR3 runs 15 residues. The V and J ends lost 5 bases and 2 bases respectively, with 13 bases between them. CDR1 and CDR2 from the germline V gene are MNHEY and SVGAGI. This table comes from immunoSEQ multiplex PCR, and its TCRdb copy is limited to in-frame clones, with some not included. This table holds about 50,000 clones, approximately 88% found once. This sample was included in a study of PD-L1 blockade in urothelial cancer. In the study overall: Analyses were performed on blood at 3 weeks after treatment start (the second dose) and at 6 weeks. Median T cell yield from blood was fewer than 150,000.

The chain combines TRBV6-5 with TRBJ1-5, with D unclear. This specimen consisted of PBMCs, obtained around atezolizumab (anti-PD-L1) treatment. The clonotype was recovered from a woman in her sixties with urothelial cancer. CDR3 coding DNA: TGTGCCAGCAGTGCGAGGGTTTCGGGCAATCAGCCCCAGCATTTT. Encoded protein: CASSARVSGNQPQHF.